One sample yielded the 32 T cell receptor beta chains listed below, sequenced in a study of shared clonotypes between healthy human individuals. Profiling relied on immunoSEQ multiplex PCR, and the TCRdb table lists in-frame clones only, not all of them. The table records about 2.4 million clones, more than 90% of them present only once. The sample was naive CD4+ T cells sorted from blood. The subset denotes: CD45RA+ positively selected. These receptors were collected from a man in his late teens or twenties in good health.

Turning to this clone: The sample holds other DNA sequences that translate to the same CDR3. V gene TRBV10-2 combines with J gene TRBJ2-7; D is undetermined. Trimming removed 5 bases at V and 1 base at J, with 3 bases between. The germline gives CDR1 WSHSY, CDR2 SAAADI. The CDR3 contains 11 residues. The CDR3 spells CASSTSYEQYF. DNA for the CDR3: TGCGCCAGCAGTACTTCCTACGAGCAGTACTTC.

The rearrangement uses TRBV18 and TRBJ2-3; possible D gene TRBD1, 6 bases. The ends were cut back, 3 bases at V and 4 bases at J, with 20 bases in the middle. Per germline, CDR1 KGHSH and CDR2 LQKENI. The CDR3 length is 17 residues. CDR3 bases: TGTGCCAGCTCACCTCTAATGGGCACAGGGATCGCAGATACGCAGTATTTT. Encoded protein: CASSPLMGTGIADTQYF.

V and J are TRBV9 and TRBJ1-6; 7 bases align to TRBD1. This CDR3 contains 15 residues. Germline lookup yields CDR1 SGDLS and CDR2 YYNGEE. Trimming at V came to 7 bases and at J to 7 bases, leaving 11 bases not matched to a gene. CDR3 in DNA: TGTGCCAGCCCTGGAGGGGGACAGACCAATTCACCCCTCCACTTT. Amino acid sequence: CASPGGGQTNSPLHF. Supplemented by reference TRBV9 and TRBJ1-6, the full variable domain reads DSGVTQTPKHLITATGQRVTLRCSPRSGDLSVYWYQQSLDQGLQFLIQYYNGEERAKGNILERFSAQQFPDLHSELNLSSLELGDSALYFCASPGGGQTNSPLHFGNGTRLTVT.

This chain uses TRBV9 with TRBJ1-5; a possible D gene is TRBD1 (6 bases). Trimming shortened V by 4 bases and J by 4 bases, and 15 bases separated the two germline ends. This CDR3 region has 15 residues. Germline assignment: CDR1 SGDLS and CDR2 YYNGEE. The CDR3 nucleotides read TGTGCCAGCAGCCTGACAGGTATAAAAAATCAGCCCCAGCATTTT. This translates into CASSLTGIKNQPQHF.

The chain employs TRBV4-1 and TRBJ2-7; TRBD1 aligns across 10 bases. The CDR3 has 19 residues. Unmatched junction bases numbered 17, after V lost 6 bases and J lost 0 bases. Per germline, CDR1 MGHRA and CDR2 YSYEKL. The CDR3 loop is CASSHPQRQGAKASYEQYF. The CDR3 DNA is TGCGCCAGCAGTCACCCCCAGAGACAGGGGGCCAAGGCCTCCTACGAGCAGTACTTC.

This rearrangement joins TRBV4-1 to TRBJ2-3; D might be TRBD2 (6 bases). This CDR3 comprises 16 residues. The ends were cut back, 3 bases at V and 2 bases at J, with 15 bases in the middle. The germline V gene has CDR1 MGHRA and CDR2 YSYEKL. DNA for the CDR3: TGCGCCAGCAGCCAGACGATCGGACTAACCACAGATACGCAGTATTTT. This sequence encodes CASSQTIGLTTDTQYF.

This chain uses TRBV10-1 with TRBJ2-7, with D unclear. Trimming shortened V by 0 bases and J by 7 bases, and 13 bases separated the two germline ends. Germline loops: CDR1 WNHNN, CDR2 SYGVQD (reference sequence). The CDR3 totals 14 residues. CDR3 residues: CASSESPRTGEQYF. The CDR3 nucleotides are TGCGCCAGCAGTGAGTCGCCCCGAACTGGGGAGCAGTACTTC.

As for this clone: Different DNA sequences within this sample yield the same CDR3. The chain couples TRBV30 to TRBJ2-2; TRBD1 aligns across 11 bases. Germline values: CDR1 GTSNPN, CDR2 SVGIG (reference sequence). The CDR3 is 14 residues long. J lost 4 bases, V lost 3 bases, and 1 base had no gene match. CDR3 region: CAWRGTGGTGELFF. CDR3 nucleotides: TGTGCCTGGAGGGGGACAGGGGGCACCGGGGAGCTGTTTTTT. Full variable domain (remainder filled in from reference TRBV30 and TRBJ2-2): SQTIHQWPATLVQPVGSPLSLECTVEGTSNPNLYWYRQAAGRGLQLLFYSVGIGQISSEVPQNLSASRPQDRQFILSSKKLLLSDSGFYLCAWRGTGGTGELFFGEGSRLTVL.

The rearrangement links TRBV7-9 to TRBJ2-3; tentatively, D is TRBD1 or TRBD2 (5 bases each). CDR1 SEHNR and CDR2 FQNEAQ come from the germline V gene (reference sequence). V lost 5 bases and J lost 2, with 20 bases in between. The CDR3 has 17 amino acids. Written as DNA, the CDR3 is TGTGCCAGCAGCCCGAACCGCCGAGGGGTGGACACAGATACGCAGTATTTT. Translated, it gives CASSPNRRGVDTDTQYF.

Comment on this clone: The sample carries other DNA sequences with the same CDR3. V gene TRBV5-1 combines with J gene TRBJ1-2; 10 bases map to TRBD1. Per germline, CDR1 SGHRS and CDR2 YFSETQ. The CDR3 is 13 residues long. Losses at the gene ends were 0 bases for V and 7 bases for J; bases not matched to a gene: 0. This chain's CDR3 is CASSLGQGAGYTF. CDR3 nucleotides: TGCGCCAGCAGCTTGGGACAGGGGGCTGGCTACACCTTC.

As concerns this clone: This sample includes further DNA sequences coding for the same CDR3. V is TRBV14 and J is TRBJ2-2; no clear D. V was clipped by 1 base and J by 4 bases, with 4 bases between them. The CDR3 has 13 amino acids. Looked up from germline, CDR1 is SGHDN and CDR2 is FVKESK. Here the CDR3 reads CASSQAPTGELFF. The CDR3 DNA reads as TGTGCCAGCAGCCAAGCTCCCACCGGGGAGCTGTTTTTT.

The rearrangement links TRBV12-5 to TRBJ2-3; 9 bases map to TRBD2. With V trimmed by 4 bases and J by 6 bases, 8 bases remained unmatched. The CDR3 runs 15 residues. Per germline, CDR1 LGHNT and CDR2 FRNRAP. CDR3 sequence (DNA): TGTGCTAGTGGTTGGTCGGCTAGCGGGACTGATACGCAGTATTTT. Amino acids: CASGWSASGTDTQYF.

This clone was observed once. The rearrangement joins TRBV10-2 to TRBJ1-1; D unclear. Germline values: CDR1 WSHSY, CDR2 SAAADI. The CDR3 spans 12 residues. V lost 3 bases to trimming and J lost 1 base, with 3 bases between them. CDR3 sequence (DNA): TGCGCCAGCAGTGACTGGAACACTGAAGCTTTCTTT. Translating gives CASSDWNTEAFF.

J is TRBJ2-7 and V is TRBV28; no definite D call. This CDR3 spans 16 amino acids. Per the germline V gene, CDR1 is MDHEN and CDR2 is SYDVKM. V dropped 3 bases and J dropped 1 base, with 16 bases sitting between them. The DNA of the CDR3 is TGTGCCAGCAGTTTTCGTTGGACGCACCCATCCTACGAGCAGTACTTC. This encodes CASSFRWTHPSYEQYF.

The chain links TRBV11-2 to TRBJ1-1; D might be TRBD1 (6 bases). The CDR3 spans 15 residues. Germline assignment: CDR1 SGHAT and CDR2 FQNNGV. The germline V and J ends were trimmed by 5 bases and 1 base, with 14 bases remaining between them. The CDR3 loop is CASSPYQGTNTEAFF. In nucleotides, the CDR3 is TGTGCCAGCAGCCCTTATCAGGGGACGAACACTGAAGCTTTCTTT.

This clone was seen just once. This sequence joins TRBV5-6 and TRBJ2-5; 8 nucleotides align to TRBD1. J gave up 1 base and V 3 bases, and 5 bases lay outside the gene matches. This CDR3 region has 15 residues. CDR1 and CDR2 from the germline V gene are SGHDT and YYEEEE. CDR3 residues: CASSSRDRTQETQYF. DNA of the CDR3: TGTGCCAGCAGCTCCCGGGACAGGACCCAAGAGACCCAGTACTTC.

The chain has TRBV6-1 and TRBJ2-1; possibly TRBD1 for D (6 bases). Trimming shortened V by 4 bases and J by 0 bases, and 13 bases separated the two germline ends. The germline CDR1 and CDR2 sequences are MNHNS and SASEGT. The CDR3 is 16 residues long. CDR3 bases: TGTGCCAGCAGTGGATTCCAGGGGAACTCCTACAATGAGCAGTTCTTC. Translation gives CASSGFQGNSYNEQFF.

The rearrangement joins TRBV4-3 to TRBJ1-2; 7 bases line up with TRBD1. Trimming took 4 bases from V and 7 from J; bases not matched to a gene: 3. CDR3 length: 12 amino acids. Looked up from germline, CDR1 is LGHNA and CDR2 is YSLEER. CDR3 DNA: TGCGCCAGCAGCCTACAGGGGACTGGCTACACCTTC. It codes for CASSLQGTGYTF.

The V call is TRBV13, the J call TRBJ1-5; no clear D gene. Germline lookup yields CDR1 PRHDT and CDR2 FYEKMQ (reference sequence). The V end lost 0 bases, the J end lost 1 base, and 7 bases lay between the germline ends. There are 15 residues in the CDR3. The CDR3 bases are TGTGCCAGCAGCTTAGGGACACCAAGCAATCAGCCCCAGCATTTT. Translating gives CASSLGTPSNQPQHF.

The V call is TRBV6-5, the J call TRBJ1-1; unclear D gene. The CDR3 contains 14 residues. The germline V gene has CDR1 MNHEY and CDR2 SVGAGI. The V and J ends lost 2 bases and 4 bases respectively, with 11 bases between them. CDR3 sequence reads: CASSYRHSGTEAFF. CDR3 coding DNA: TGTGCCAGCAGTTACCGGCACAGTGGCACTGAAGCTTTCTTT.

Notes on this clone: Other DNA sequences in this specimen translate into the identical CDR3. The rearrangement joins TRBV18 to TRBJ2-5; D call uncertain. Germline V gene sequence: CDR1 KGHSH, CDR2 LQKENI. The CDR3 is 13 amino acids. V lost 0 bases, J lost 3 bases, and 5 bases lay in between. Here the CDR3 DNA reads TGTGCCAGCTCACCACCGGCGGAAGAGACCCAGTACTTC. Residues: CASSPPAEETQYF.

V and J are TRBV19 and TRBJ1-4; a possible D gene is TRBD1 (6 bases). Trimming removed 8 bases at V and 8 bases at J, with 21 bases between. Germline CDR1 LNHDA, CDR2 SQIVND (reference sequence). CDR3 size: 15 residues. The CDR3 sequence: CASLKRGTGHEKLFF. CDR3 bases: TGTGCCAGTCTCAAAAGGGGGACGGGGCACGAAAAACTGTTTTTT. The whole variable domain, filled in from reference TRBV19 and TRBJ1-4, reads DGGITQSPKYLFRKEGQNVTLSCEQNLNHDAMYWYRQDPGQGLRLIYYSQIVNDFQKGDIAEGYSVSREKKESFPLTVTSAQKNPTAFYLCASLKRGTGHEKLFFGSGTQLSVL.

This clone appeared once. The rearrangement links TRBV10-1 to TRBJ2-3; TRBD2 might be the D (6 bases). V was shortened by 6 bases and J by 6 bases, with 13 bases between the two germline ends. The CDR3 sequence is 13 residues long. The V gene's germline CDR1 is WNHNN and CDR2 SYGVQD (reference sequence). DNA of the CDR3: TGCGCCAGCAGCCCAGCCCTAGCGGATACGCAGTATTTT. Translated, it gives CASSPALADTQYF.

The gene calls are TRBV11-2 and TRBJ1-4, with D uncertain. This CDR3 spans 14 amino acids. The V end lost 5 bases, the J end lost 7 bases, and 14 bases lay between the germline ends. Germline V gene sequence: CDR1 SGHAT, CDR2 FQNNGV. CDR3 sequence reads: CASSTLRASEKLFF. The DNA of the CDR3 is TGTGCCAGCAGCACACTTAGGGCCAGTGAAAAACTGTTTTTT.

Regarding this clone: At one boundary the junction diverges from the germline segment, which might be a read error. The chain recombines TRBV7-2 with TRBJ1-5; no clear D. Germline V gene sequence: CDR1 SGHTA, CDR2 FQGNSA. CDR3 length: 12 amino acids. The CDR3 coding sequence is TGCGCCAGCAGCTCTCAAGGGCCCGCCCAGCATTTT. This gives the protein CASSSQGPAQHF.

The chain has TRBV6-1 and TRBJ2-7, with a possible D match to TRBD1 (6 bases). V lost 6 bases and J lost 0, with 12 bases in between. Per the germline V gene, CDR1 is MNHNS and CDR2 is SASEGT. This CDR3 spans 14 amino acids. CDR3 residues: CASRQGKISYEQYF. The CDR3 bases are TGTGCCAGCAGACAGGGTAAGATCTCCTACGAGCAGTACTTC.

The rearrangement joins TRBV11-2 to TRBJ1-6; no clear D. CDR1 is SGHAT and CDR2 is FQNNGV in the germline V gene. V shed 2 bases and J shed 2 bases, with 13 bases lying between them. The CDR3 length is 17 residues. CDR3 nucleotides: TGTGCCAGCAGCTTATTTGTTGGCGGGACCTATAATTCACCCCTCCACTTT. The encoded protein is CASSLFVGGTYNSPLHF.

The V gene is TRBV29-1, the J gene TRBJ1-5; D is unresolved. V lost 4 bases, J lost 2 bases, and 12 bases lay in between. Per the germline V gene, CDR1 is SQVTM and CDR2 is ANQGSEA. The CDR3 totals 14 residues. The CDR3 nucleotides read TGCAGCGTTGCGGGGTCGGGTGGCAATCAGCCCCAGCATTTT. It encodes CSVAGSGGNQPQHF.

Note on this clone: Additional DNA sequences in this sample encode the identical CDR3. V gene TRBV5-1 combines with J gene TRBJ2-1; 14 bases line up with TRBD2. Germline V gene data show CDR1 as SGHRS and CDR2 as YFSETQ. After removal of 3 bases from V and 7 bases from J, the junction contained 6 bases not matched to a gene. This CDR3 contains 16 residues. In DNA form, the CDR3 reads TGCGCCAGCAGCTCCCCGGGACTAGCGGGAGTTAATGAGCAGTTCTTC. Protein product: CASSSPGLAGVNEQFF.

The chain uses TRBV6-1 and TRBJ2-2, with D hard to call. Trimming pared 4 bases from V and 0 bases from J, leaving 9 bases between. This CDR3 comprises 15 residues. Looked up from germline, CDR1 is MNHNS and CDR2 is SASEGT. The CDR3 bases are TGTGCCAGCAGTGGTCCAGCCGCGAACACCGGGGAGCTGTTTTTT. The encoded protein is CASSGPAANTGELFF.

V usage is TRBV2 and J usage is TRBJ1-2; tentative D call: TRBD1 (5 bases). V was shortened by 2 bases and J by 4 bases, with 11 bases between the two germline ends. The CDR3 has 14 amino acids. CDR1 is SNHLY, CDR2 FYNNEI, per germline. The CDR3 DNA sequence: TGTGCCAGCAGTGAATACGGGACGGGCTATGGCTACACCTTC. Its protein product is CASSEYGTGYGYTF.

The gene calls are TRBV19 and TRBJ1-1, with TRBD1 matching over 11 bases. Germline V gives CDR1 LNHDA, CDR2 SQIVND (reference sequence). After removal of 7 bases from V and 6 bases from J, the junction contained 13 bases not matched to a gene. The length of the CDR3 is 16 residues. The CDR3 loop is CASTSGQGAKKAEAFF. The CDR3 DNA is TGTGCCAGTACCTCCGGACAGGGGGCGAAAAAAGCTGAAGCTTTCTTT.